These 3 T cell receptor beta chains came from one sample sequenced in a study of a mutant IDH1 vaccine in newly diagnosed glioma. TCRdb's copy holds only in-frame clones and misses some; the assay was immunoSEQ multiplex PCR. Found here are tens of thousands of clones, around four fifths of them singletons; the top ten hold 4.1%. Described time point: week 35, safety follow-up. All doses held 300 ug of mutant IDH1 20-mer peptide, with topical imiquimod. What these receptors recognize is not known. Material: PBMCs, obtained from a glioma patient whose treatment included an IDH1 peptide vaccine. The origin of the receptors is a woman aged 18-29 years with glioma.

V and J are TRBV5-6 and TRBJ2-7; either TRBD1 or TRBD2 may fit D (5 bases each). The V end lost 2 bases, the J end lost 9 bases, and 18 bases lay between the germline ends. This CDR3 spans 14 amino acids. CDR1 is SGHDT and CDR2 is YYEEEE in the germline V gene. As DNA, the CDR3 is TGTGCCAGCAGCTTTTCGGGGACCCTCCATGTGCAGTACTTC. The encoded protein is CASSFSGTLHVQYF. The whole variable domain, remainder taken from reference TRBV5-6 and TRBJ2-7, is DAGVTQSPTHLIKTRGQQVTLRCSPKSGHDTVSWYQQALGQGPQFIFQYYEEEERQRGNFPDRFSGHQFPNYSSELNVNALLLGDSALYLCASSFSGTLHVQYFGPGTRLTVT.

This sequence joins TRBV18 and TRBJ1-2; D is undetermined. This CDR3 has 13 amino acids. V was trimmed by 8 bases and J by 4 bases, leaving 14 bases between them. The V gene's germline CDR1 is KGHSH and CDR2 LQKENI. The CDR3 DNA is TGTGCCAGCACGGAGCCCAATCTCTATGGCTACACCTTC. This gives the protein CASTEPNLYGYTF. The full variable domain, with the rest looked up from reference TRBV18 and TRBJ1-2, is NAGVMQNPRHLVRRRGQEARLRCSPMKGHSHVYWYRQLPEEGLKFMVYLQKENIIDESGMPKERFSAEFPKEGPSILRIQQVVRGDSAAYFCASTEPNLYGYTFGSGTRLTVV.

This clone was recorded a few times. The same CDR3 also results from other DNA sequences found in this sample. The chain joins TRBV7-2 to TRBJ2-2; tentative D call: TRBD1 (6 bases). V shed 5 bases and J shed 5 bases, with 9 bases lying between them. The CDR3 runs 13 residues. Looked up from germline, CDR1 is SGHTA and CDR2 is FQGNSA. CDR3 DNA: TGTGCCAGCAGCCTAGGGGGAACCGGGGAGCTGTTTTTT. Protein: CASSLGGTGELFF.